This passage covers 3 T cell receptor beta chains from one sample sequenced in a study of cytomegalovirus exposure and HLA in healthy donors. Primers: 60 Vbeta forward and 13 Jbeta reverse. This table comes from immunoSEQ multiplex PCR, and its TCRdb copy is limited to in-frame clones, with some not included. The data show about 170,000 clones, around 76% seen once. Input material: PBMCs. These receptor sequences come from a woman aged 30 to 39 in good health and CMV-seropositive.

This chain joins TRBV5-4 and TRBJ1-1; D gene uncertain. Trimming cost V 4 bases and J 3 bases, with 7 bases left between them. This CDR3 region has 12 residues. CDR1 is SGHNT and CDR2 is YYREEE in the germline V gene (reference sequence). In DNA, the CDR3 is TGTGCCAGCAGCGGGCTTGACACTGAAGCTTTCTTT. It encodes CASSGLDTEAFF.

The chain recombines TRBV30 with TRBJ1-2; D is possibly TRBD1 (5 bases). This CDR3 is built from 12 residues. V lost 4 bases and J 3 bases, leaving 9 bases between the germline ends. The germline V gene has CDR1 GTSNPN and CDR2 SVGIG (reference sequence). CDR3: CAWTGSDYGYTF. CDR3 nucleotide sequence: TGTGCCTGGACAGGGTCCGACTATGGCTACACCTTC.

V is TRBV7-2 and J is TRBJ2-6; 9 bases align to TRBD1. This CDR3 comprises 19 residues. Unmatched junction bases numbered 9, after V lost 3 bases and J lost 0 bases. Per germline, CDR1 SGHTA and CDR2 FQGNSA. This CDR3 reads CASSFTRDRVLSGANVLTF. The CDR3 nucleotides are TGTGCCAGCAGCTTCACACGGGACAGGGTTCTCTCTGGGGCCAACGTCCTGACTTTC. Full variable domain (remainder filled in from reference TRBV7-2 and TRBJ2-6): GAGVSQSPSNKVTEKGKDVELRCDPISGHTALYWYRQSLGQGLEFLIYFQGNSAPDKSGLPSDRFSAERTGGSVSTLTIQRTQQEDSAVYLCASSFTRDRVLSGANVLTFGAGSRLTVL.